A selection of T cell receptor beta chains follows, all from one sample in a study of T cell changes during pregnancy in multiple sclerosis. This table comes from immunoSEQ multiplex PCR, and its TCRdb copy is limited to in-frame clones, with some not included. The repertoire has roughly 110,000 clones, about 94% of them found once; the top ten carry approximately 1.5%. Sequencing used peripheral blood, obtained in the third trimester of pregnancy. Receptor source: a female donor with multiple sclerosis, enrolled in a pregnancy study. Each CDR3 is given with its conserved first and last residue. The D gene is left open where the match is weak. Some rows have no size entry. The others give once, few or many, or a class for an expanded clone.

j_call: TRBJ1-1
v_call: TRBV5-4
d_call: -
clone_size: -
cdr3_nt: TGTGCCAGCAGCCGGCGACTAGGGGAAGAAGCTTTCTTT
cdr3_aa: CASSRRLGEEAFF

j_call: TRBJ1-4
v_call: TRBV28
d_call: -
clone_size: -
cdr3_nt: TGTGCCAGCAGTTTATTACAGGGTGGAGAAAAACTGTTTTTT
cdr3_aa: CASSLLQGGEKLFF

j_call: TRBJ1-2
v_call: TRBV27
d_call: -
clone_size: -
cdr3_nt: TGTGCCAGCAGTTTATCGGCCGACTGGGATGGCTACACCTTC
cdr3_aa: CASSLSADWDGYTF

j_call: TRBJ2-3
v_call: TRBV7-6
d_call: TRBD2
clone_size: -
cdr3_nt: TGTGCCAGCAGCCCCGACAGCGGGACTAGCAGGGATACGCAGTATTTT
cdr3_aa: CASSPDSGTSRDTQYF

j_call: TRBJ1-1
v_call: TRBV28
d_call: -
clone_size: -
cdr3_nt: TGTGCCAGCAGTTCGGGACTCCGGAACACTGAAGCTTTCTTT
cdr3_aa: CASSSGLRNTEAFF

j_call: TRBJ2-2
v_call: TRBV7-2
d_call: TRBD2
clone_size: -
cdr3_nt: TGTGCCAGCAGCTTCGCGGGGGGGCAGAGCACCGGGGAGCTGTTTTTT
cdr3_aa: CASSFAGGQSTGELFF

j_call: TRBJ2-5
v_call: TRBV4-2
d_call: TRBD2
clone_size: -
cdr3_nt: TGTGCCAGCAGCCCCAGAGGACTAGCGGGAGATTTGGAGACCCAGTACTTC
cdr3_aa: CASSPRGLAGDLETQYF

j_call: TRBJ1-5
v_call: TRBV4-1
d_call: -
clone_size: -
cdr3_nt: TGCGCCAGCAGCCCCCCCGAGACAGGTAATCAGCCCCAGCATTTT
cdr3_aa: CASSPPETGNQPQHF

j_call: TRBJ2-2
v_call: TRBV11-2
d_call: -
clone_size: -
cdr3_nt: TGTGCCAGCAGCCCCCGAAGGACACCGAACACCGGGGAGCTGTTTTTT
cdr3_aa: CASSPRRTPNTGELFF

j_call: TRBJ1-1
v_call: TRBV7-3
d_call: -
clone_size: -
cdr3_nt: TGTGCCAGCAGCCCCCGGACAGCTCTTTACACTGAAGCTTTCTTT
cdr3_aa: CASSPRTALYTEAFF

j_call: TRBJ1-2
v_call: TRBV6-1
d_call: -
clone_size: -
cdr3_nt: TGTGCCAGCAGTGAATCTCGCTATGGCTACACCTTC
cdr3_aa: CASSESRYGYTF

j_call: TRBJ2-7
v_call: TRBV28
d_call: TRBD2
clone_size: once
cdr3_nt: TGTGCCAGCAGTCCAGGAGCTAGCGGGCTACCCTACGAGCAGTACTTC
cdr3_aa: CASSPGASGLPYEQYF

j_call: TRBJ1-5
v_call: TRBV27
d_call: -
clone_size: -
cdr3_nt: TGTGCCAGCAGTTTATTCAGGGGTAATCAGCCCCAGCATTTT
cdr3_aa: CASSLFRGNQPQHF

j_call: TRBJ2-3
v_call: TRBV29-1
d_call: TRBD2
clone_size: -
cdr3_nt: TGCAGCGTTGAGGATCTAGCGGGAGGTGGGGCAGATACGCAGTATTTT
cdr3_aa: CSVEDLAGGGADTQYF

j_call: TRBJ2-6
v_call: TRBV9
d_call: -
clone_size: -
cdr3_nt: TGTGCCAGCAGCCCCCAGGGGGGACTTCTCTCTGGGGCCAACGTCCTGACTTTC
cdr3_aa: CASSPQGGLLSGANVLTF

j_call: TRBJ1-1
v_call: TRBV5-6
d_call: TRBD1
clone_size: -
cdr3_nt: TGTGCCAGCAGCTTCGACAGGGGAGCAATTGCTGAAGCTTTCTTT
cdr3_aa: CASSFDRGAIAEAFF

j_call: TRBJ1-1
v_call: TRBV7-2
d_call: -
clone_size: -
cdr3_nt: TGTGCCAGCAGCTTCCAGGGGAGTACTGAAGCTTTCTTT
cdr3_aa: CASSFQGSTEAFF

j_call: TRBJ2-4
v_call: TRBV11-2
d_call: -
clone_size: -
cdr3_nt: TGTGCCAGCAGCCCCGGGACAACAAACATTCAGTACTTC
cdr3_aa: CASSPGTTNIQYF

j_call: TRBJ2-1
v_call: TRBV6-5
d_call: -
clone_size: -
cdr3_nt: TGTGCCAGCAGTTCGGGACACCCCTACAATGAGCAGTTCTTC
cdr3_aa: CASSSGHPYNEQFF

j_call: TRBJ1-2
v_call: TRBV7-9
d_call: -
clone_size: -
cdr3_nt: TGTGCCAGCAGTTCGACCCTCGGGGGTGGCTACACCTTC
cdr3_aa: CASSSTLGGGYTF

j_call: TRBJ2-3
v_call: TRBV5-4
d_call: TRBD1
clone_size: once
cdr3_nt: TGTGCCAGCAGTCCGCCGGCGACAGGGGGCGCGGATACGCAGTATTTT
cdr3_aa: CASSPPATGGADTQYF

j_call: TRBJ2-7
v_call: TRBV14
d_call: -
clone_size: -
cdr3_nt: TGTGCCAGCAGTCCGCGCCTCTACGAGCAGTACTTC
cdr3_aa: CASSPRLYEQYF

j_call: TRBJ2-3
v_call: TRBV5-1
d_call: -
clone_size: -
cdr3_nt: TGCGCCAGCAGCTTGCCTAGTTCTGATACGCAGTATTTT
cdr3_aa: CASSLPSSDTQYF

j_call: TRBJ2-1
v_call: TRBV5-1
d_call: TRBD1
clone_size: -
cdr3_nt: TGCGCCAGCAGCTTGCCGGGACAGGGTTACAATGAGCAGTTCTTC
cdr3_aa: CASSLPGQGYNEQFF

j_call: TRBJ1-1
v_call: TRBV19
d_call: -
clone_size: -
cdr3_nt: TGTGCCAGTAGTTACGGTGTGGGGCAGGAAAACACTGAAGCTTTCTTT
cdr3_aa: CASSYGVGQENTEAFF

j_call: TRBJ1-4
v_call: TRBV2
d_call: TRBD1
clone_size: few
cdr3_nt: TGTGCCAGCAGCGTGGACAGGGGAAATGAAAAACTGTTTTTT
cdr3_aa: CASSVDRGNEKLFF

j_call: TRBJ2-2
v_call: TRBV9
d_call: -
clone_size: -
cdr3_nt: TGTGCCAGCAGCGTAGATTCAGCGGAACTGAACACCGGGGAGCTGTTTTTT
cdr3_aa: CASSVDSAELNTGELFF

j_call: TRBJ2-3
v_call: TRBV9
d_call: TRBD2
clone_size: -
cdr3_nt: TGTGCCAGCAGCCCCACCGGGGGACTACTCACAGATACGCAGTATTTT
cdr3_aa: CASSPTGGLLTDTQYF

j_call: TRBJ2-7
v_call: TRBV7-9
d_call: -
clone_size: -
cdr3_nt: TGTGCCAGCAGCGTAGTGGTGCAGGGGAAAGGCGAGCAGTACTTC
cdr3_aa: CASSVVVQGKGEQYF

j_call: TRBJ1-1
v_call: TRBV18
d_call: TRBD1
clone_size: -
cdr3_nt: TGTGCCAGCTCAGCGGGACAGGGATCATTGTCTGTCACTGAAGCTTTCTTT
cdr3_aa: CASSAGQGSLSVTEAFF

j_call: TRBJ1-2
v_call: TRBV27
d_call: -
clone_size: -
cdr3_nt: TGTGCCAGCAGTTCGGTAGAGGCGATTTGGGAGTATGGCTACACCTTC
cdr3_aa: CASSSVEAIWEYGYTF

j_call: TRBJ1-5
v_call: TRBV13
d_call: -
clone_size: -
cdr3_nt: TGTGCCAGCAGCTTAAAAGGGGCCCCCAATCAGCCCCAGCATTTT
cdr3_aa: CASSLKGAPNQPQHF

j_call: TRBJ2-2
v_call: TRBV5-4
d_call: -
clone_size: -
cdr3_nt: TGTGCCAGCAGCTTGGCAGTGGACACCGGGGAGCTGTTTTTT
cdr3_aa: CASSLAVDTGELFF

j_call: TRBJ1-1
v_call: TRBV6-4
d_call: -
clone_size: -
cdr3_nt: TGTGCCAGCAGTGAAGAAGGGGGTGGTGAAGCTTTCTTT
cdr3_aa: CASSEEGGGEAFF

j_call: TRBJ2-2
v_call: TRBV19
d_call: -
clone_size: -
cdr3_nt: TGTGCCAGTAGTCCTCAGGGATATACCGGGGAGCTGTTTTTT
cdr3_aa: CASSPQGYTGELFF

j_call: TRBJ2-5
v_call: TRBV28
d_call: TRBD2
clone_size: -
cdr3_nt: TGTGCCAGCAGTCCCGGGACTAGCGGGTTCCAAGAGACCCAGTACTTC
cdr3_aa: CASSPGTSGFQETQYF

j_call: TRBJ2-1
v_call: TRBV10-3
d_call: -
clone_size: -
cdr3_nt: TGTGCAACAGCGGGTCGCGCTGGGGAGCAGTTCTTC
cdr3_aa: CATAGRAGEQFF

j_call: TRBJ2-4
v_call: TRBV7-2
d_call: -
clone_size: -
cdr3_nt: TGTGCCAGCAGCTTGGGGTCCCCCCGGGAGATTGTGGCCAAAAACATTCAGTACTTC
cdr3_aa: CASSLGSPREIVAKNIQYF

j_call: TRBJ1-1
v_call: TRBV30
d_call: TRBD1
clone_size: -
cdr3_nt: TGTGCCTGGAGAGGAGTACTGGCAGGGGGCACTGAAGCTTTCTTT
cdr3_aa: CAWRGVLAGGTEAFF

j_call: TRBJ1-1
v_call: TRBV7-9
d_call: -
clone_size: -
cdr3_nt: TGTGCCAGCAGCTTAGGGCTCTTGGCACAGGGGAACACTGAAGCTTTCTTT
cdr3_aa: CASSLGLLAQGNTEAFF

j_call: TRBJ1-2
v_call: TRBV2
d_call: TRBD1
clone_size: -
cdr3_nt: TGTGCCAGCAGCCCTAGGACAGGGAACGGCTACACCTTC
cdr3_aa: CASSPRTGNGYTF

j_call: TRBJ1-1
v_call: TRBV11-3
d_call: -
clone_size: -
cdr3_nt: TGTGCCAGCAGCTTACGGCCCAGGGACACTGAAGCTTTCTTT
cdr3_aa: CASSLRPRDTEAFF

j_call: TRBJ2-2
v_call: TRBV9
d_call: TRBD1
clone_size: once
cdr3_nt: TGTGCCAGCAGCCCAAGGACAGGTCACACCGGGGAGCTGTTTTTT
cdr3_aa: CASSPRTGHTGELFF

j_call: TRBJ2-3
v_call: TRBV9
d_call: -
clone_size: once
cdr3_nt: TGTGCCAGCAACGTAGGGGGGGGCGCGGATACGCAGTATTTT
cdr3_aa: CASNVGGGADTQYF